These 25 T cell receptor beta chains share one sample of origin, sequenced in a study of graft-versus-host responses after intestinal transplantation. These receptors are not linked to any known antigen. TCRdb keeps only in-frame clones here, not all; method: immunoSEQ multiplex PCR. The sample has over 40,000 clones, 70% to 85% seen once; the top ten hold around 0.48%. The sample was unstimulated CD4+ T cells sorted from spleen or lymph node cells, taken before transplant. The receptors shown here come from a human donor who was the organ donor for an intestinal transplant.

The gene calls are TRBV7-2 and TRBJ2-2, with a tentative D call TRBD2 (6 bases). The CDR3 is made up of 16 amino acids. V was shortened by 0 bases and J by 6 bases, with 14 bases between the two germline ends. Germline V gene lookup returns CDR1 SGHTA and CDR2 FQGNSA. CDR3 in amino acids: CASSLAPRGGAGELFF. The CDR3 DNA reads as TGTGCCAGCAGCTTAGCCCCGCGGGGTGGAGCCGGGGAGCTGTTTTTT.

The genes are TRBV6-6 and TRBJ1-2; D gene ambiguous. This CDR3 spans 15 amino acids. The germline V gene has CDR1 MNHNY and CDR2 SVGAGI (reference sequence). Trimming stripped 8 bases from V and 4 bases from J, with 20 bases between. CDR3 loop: CASLRYEEGAYGYTF. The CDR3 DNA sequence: TGTGCCAGCTTAAGGTACGAGGAGGGCGCCTATGGCTACACCTTC.

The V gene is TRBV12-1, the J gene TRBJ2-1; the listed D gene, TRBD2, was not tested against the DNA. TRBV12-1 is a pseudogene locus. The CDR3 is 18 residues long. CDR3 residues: CASSSGTSGSHSYNEQFF. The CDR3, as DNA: TGTGCCAGCAGCTCCGGGACTAGCGGGAGTCACTCCTACAATGAGCAGTTCTTC.

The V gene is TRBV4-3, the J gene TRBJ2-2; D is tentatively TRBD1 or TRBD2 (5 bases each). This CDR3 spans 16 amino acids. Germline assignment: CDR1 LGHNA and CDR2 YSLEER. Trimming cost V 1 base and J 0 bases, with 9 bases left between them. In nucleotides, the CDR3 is TGCGCCAGCAGCCAAGGTCTGGGGGCGAACACCGGGGAGCTGTTTTTT. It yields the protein CASSQGLGANTGELFF.

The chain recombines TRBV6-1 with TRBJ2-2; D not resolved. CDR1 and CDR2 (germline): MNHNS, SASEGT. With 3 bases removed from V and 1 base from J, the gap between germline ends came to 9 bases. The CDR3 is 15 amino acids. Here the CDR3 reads CASSDRSLNTGELFF. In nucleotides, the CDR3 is TGTGCCAGCAGTGATCGGAGCTTGAACACCGGGGAGCTGTTTTTT.

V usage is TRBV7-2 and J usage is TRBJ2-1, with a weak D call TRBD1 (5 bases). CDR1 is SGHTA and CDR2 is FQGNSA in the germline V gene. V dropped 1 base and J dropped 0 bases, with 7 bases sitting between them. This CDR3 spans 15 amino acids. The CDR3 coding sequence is TGTGCCAGCAGCTTAGTGGACAACTCCTACAATGAGCAGTTCTTC. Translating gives CASSLVDNSYNEQFF.

The CDR3 loop reads CASSDLSGYNEQFF. For the CDR3, the DNA is TGCGCCAGCAGTGATCTTAGCGGGTACAATGAGCAGTTCTTC. The V gene is TRBV10-1, the J gene TRBJ2-1, with TRBD2 matching over 7 bases. Germline V gives CDR1 WNHNN, CDR2 SYGVQD (reference sequence). Unmatched junction bases numbered 3, after V lost 3 bases and J lost 4 bases. The CDR3 is made up of 14 amino acids.

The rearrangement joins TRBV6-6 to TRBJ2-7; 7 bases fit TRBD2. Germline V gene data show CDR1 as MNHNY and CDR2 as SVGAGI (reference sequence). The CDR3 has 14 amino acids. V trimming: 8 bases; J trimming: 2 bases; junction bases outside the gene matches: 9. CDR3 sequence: CASRRGGGTYEQYF. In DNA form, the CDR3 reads TGTGCCAGCCGGAGGGGCGGGGGTACCTACGAGCAGTACTTC.

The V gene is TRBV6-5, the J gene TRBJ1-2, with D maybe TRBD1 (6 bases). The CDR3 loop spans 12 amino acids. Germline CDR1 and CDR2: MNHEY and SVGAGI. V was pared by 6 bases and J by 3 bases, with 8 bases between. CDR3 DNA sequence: TGTGCCAGCAGACAGGGAGACTATGGCTACACCTTC. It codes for CASRQGDYGYTF.

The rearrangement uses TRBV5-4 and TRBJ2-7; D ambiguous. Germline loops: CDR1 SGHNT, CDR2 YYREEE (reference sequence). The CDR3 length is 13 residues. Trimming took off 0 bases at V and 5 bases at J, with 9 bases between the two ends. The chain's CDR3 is CASSLGRLNEQYF. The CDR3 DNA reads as TGTGCCAGCAGCTTGGGACGTCTTAACGAGCAGTACTTC.

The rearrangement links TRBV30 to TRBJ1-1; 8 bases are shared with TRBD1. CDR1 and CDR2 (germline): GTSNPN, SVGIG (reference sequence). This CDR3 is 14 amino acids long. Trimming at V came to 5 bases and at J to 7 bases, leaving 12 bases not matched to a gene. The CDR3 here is CAWDRQGWFSEAFF. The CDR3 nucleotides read TGTGCCTGGGATAGACAGGGGTGGTTCAGTGAAGCTTTCTTT.

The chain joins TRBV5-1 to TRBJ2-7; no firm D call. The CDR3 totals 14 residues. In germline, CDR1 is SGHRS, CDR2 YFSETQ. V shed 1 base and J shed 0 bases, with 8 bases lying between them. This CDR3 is CASSLIASSYEQYF. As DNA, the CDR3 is TGCGCCAGCAGCTTGATCGCCAGCTCCTACGAGCAGTACTTC.

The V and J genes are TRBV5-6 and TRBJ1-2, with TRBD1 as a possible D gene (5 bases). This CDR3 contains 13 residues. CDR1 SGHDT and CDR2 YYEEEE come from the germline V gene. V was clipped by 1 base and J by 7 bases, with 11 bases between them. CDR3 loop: CASSLLGAAGYTF. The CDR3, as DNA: TGTGCCAGCAGCTTGTTAGGGGCTGCTGGCTACACCTTC.

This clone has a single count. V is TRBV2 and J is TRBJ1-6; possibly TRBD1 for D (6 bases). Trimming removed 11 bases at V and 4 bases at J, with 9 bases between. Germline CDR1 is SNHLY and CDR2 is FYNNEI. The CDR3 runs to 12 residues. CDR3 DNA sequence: TGTGCCGACGGACAGTATAATTCACCCCTCCACTTT. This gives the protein CADGQYNSPLHF. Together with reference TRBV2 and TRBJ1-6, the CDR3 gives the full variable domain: EPEVTQTPSHQVTQMGQEVILRCVPISNHLYFYWYRQILGQKVEFLVSFYNNEISEKSEIFDDQFSVERPDGSNFTLKIRSTKLEDSAMYFCADGQYNSPLHFGNGTRLTVT.

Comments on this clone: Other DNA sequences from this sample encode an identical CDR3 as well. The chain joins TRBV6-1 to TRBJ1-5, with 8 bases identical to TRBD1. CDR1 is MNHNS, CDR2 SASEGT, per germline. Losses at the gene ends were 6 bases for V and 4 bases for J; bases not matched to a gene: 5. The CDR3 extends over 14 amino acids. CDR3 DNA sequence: TGTGCCAGCAGCCGACAGGGGAGAAATCAGCCCCAGCATTTT. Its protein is CASSRQGRNQPQHF.

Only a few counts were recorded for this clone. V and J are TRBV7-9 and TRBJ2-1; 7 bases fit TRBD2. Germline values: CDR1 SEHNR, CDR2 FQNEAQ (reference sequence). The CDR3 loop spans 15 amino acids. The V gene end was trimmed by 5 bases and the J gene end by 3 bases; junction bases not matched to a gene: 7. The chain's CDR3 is CASSLERELYNEQFF. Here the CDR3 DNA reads TGTGCCAGCAGCCTCGAGCGGGAACTCTACAATGAGCAGTTCTTC. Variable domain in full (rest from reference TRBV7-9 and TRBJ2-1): DTGVSQNPRHKITKRGQNVTFRCDPISEHNRLYWYRQTLGQGPEFLTYFQNEAQLEKSRLLSDRFSAERPKGSFSTLEIQRTEQGDSAMYLCASSLERELYNEQFFGPGTRLTVL.

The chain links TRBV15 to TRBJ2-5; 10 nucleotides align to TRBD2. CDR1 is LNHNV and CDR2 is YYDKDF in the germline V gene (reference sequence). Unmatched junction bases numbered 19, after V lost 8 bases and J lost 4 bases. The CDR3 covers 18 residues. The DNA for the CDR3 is TGTGCCACCCAACCTTCTCACTCGACTAGCGGGTTTTCAGAGACCCAGTACTTC. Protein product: CATQPSHSTSGFSETQYF.

CDR3 sequence (DNA): TGTGCCAGCAGCCTGAAGTTAGACAGAAACTACGAGCAGTACTTC. The encoded protein is CASSLKLDRNYEQYF. The chain carries TRBV7-8 and TRBJ2-7; possibly TRBD1 for D (5 bases). Trimming removed 5 bases from V and 3 bases from J, with 17 bases in between. Germline assignment: CDR1 SGHVS and CDR2 FQNEAQ. This CDR3 is 15 amino acids long. The whole variable domain, remainder taken from reference TRBV7-8 and TRBJ2-7, is GAGVSQSPRYKVAKRGQDVALRCDPISGHVSLFWYQQALGQGPEFLTYFQNEAQLDKSGLPSDRFFAERPEGSVSTLKIQRTQQEDSAVYLCASSLKLDRNYEQYFGPGTRLTVT.

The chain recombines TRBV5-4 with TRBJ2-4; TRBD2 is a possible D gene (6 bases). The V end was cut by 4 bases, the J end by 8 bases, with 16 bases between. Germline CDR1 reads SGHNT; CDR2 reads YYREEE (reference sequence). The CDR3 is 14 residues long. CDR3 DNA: TGTGCCAGCAGCCCCCGGCCGGGAGAACACATTCAGTACTTC. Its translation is CASSPRPGEHIQYF.

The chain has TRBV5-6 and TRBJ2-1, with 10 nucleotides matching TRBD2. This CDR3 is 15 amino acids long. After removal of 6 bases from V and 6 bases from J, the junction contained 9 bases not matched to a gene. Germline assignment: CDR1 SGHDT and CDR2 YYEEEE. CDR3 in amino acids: CASKWIAGGSNEQFF. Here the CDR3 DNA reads TGTGCCAGCAAGTGGATAGCGGGGGGCTCCAATGAGCAGTTCTTC.

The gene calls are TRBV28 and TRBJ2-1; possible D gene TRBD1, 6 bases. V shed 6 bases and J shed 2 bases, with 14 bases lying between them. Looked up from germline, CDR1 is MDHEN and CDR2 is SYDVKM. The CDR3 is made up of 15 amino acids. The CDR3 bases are TGTGCCAGCAGGGCCAGGGGTCCTACCTACAATGAGCAGTTCTTC. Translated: CASRARGPTYNEQFF.

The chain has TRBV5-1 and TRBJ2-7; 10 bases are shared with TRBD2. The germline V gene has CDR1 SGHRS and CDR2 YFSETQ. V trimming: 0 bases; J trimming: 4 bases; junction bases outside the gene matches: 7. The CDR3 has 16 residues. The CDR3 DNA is TGCGCCAGCAGCTTGGTCCCTAGCGGGAGTCTATACGAGCAGTACTTC. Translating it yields CASSLVPSGSLYEQYF.

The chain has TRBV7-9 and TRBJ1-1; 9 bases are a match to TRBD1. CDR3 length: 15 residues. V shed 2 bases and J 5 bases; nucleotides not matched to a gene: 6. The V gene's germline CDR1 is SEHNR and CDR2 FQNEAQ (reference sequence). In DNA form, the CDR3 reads TGTGCCAGCAGCTTACCCGGGACAGGGTATACTGAAGCTTTCTTT. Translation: CASSLPGTGYTEAFF.

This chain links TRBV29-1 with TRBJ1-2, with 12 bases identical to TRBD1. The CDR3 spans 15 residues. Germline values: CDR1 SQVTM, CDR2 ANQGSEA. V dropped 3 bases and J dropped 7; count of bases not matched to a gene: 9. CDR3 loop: CSVEGRDRGLSGYTF. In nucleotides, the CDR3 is TGCAGCGTTGAGGGGAGGGACAGGGGGCTCTCTGGCTACACCTTC. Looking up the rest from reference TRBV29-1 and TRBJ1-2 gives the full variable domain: SAVISQKPSRDICQRGTSLTIQCQVDSQVTMMFWYRQQPGQSLTLIATANQGSEATYESGFVIDKFPISRPNLTFSTLTVSNMSPEDSSIYLCSVEGRDRGLSGYTFGSGTRLTVV.

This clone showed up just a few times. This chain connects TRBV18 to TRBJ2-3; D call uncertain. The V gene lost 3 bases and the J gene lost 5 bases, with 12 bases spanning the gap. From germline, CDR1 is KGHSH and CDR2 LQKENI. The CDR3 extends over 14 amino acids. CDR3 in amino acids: CASSPIATGDTQYF. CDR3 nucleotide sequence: TGTGCCAGCTCACCCATTGCTACGGGAGATACGCAGTATTTT.